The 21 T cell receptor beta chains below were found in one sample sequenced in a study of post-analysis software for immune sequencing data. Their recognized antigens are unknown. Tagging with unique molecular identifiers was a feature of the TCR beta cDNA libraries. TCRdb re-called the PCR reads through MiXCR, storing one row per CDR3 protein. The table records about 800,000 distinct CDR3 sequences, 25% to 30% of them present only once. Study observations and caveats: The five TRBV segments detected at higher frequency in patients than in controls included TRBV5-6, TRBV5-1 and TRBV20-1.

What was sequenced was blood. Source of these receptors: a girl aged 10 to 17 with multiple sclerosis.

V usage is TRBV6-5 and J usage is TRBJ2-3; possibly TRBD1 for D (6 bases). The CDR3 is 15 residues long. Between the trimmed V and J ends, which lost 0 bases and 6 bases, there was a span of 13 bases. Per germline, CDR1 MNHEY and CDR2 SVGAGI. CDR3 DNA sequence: TGTGCCAGCAGTTACTCGATGTACAGGGCGGATACGCAGTATTTT. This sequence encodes CASSYSMYRADTQYF.

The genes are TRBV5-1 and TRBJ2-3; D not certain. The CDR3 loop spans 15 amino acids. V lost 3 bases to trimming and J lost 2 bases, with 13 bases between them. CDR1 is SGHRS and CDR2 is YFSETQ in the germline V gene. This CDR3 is CASSYPDGFTDTQYF. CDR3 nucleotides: TGCGCCAGCAGCTACCCGGACGGCTTCACAGATACGCAGTATTTT.

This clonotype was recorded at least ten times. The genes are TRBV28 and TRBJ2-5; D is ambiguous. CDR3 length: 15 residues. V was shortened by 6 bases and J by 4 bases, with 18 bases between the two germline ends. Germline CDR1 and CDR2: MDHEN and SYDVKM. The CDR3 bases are TGTGCCAGCAGCCTGATACTCAGGCTCGGAGAGACCCAGTACTTC. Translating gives CASSLILRLGETQYF.

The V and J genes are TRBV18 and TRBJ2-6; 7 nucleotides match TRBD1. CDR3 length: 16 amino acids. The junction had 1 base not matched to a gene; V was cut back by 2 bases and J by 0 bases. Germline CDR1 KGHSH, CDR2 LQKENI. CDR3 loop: CASSPNRGSGANVLTF. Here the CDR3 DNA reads TGTGCCAGCTCACCAAACAGGGGCTCTGGGGCCAACGTCCTGACTTTC.

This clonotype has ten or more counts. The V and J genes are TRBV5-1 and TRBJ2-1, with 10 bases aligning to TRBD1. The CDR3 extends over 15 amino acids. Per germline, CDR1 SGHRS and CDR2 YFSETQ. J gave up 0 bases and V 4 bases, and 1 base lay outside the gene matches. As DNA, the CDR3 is TGCGCCAGCAGCCGGGACAGGGGCTCCTACAATGAGCAGTTCTTC. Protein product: CASSRDRGSYNEQFF.

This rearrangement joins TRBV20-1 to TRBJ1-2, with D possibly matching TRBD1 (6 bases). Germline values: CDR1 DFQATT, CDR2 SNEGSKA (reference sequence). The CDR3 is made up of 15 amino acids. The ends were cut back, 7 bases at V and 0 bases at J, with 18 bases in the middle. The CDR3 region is CSGEQGTPANYGYTF. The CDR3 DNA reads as TGCAGTGGGGAACAGGGAACCCCTGCTAACTATGGCTACACCTTC.

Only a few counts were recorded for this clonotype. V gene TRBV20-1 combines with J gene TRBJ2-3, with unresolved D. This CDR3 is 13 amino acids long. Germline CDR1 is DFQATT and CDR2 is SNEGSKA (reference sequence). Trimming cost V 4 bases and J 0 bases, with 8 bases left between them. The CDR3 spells CSATGESTDTQYF. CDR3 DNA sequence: TGCAGTGCTACTGGGGAAAGCACAGATACGCAGTATTTT.

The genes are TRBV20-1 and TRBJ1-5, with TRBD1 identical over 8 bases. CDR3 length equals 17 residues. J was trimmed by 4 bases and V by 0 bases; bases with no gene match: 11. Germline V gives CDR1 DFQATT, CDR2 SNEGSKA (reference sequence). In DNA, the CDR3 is TGCAGTGCTAGAGATCAGGACAGGGCGATCAGAAATCAGCCCCAGCATTTT. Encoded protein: CSARDQDRAIRNQPQHF.

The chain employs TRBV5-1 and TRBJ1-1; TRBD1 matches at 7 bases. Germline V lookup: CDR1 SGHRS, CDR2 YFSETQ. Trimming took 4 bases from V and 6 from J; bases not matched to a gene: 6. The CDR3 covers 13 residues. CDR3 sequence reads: CASSGDRVAEAFF. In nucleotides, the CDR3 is TGCGCCAGCAGCGGAGACAGGGTGGCTGAAGCTTTCTTT.

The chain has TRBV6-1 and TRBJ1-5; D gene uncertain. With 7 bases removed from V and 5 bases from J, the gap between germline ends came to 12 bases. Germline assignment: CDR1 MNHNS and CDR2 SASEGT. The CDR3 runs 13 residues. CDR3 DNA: TGTGCCAGCAAAGTGAGGGCAGATCAGCCCCAGCATTTT. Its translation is CASKVRADQPQHF.

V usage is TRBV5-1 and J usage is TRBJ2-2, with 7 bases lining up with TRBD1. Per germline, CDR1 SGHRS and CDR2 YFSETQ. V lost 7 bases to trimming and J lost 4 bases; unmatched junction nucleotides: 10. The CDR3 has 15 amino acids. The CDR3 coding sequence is TGCGCCAGCCAAGGATCAACAGGGGCCACCGGGGAGCTGTTTTTT. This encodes CASQGSTGATGELFF.

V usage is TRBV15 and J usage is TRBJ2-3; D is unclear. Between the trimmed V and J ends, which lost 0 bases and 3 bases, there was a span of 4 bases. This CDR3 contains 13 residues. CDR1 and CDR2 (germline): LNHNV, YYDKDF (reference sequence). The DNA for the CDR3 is TGTGCCACCAGCAGAGAAATGACAGATACGCAGTATTTT. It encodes CATSREMTDTQYF.

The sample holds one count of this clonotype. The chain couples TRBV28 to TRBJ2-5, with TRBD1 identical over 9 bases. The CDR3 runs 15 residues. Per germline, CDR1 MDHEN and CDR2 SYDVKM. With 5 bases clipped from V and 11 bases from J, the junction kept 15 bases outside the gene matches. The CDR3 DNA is TGTGCCAGCAGTGTGGGACAGGGCCCCTACAATGAGCAGTACTTC. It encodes CASSVGQGPYNEQYF.

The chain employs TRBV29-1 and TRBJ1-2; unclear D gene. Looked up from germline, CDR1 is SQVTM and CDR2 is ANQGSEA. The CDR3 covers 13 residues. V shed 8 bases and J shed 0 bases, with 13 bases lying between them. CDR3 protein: CSTASGANYGYTF. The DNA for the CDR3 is TGCAGCACGGCTTCGGGAGCTAACTATGGCTACACCTTC.

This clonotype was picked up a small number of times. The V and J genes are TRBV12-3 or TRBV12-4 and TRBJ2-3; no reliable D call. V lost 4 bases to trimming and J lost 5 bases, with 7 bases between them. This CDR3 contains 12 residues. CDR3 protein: CASSWLVDTQYF. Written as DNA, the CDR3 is TGTGCCAGCAGTTGGTTGGTAGATACGCAGTATTTT.

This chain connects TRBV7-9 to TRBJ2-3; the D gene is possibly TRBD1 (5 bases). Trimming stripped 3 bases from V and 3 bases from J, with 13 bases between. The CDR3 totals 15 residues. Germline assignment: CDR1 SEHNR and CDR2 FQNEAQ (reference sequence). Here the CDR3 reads CASSFATRVTDTQYF. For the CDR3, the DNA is TGTGCCAGCAGCTTTGCAACCAGGGTGACAGATACGCAGTATTTT.

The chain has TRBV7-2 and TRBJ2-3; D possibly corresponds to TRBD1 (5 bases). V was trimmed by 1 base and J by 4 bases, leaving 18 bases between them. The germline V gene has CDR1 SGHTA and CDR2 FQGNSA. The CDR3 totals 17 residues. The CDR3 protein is CASSLEIAAGWADTQYF. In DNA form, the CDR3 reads TGTGCCAGCAGCTTAGAGATCGCGGCAGGGTGGGCAGATACGCAGTATTTT.

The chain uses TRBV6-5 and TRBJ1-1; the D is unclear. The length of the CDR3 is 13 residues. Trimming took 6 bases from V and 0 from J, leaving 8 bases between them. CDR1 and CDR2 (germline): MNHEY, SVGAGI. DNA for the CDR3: TGTGCCAGCAGGCCCCAGCTGAACACTGAAGCTTTCTTT. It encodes CASRPQLNTEAFF.

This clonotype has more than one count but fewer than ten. CDR3 loop: CASRPRHNRNIEQYF. CDR3 in DNA: TGTGCCAGCAGACCCCGACACAACCGTAATATCGAGCAGTACTTC. J is TRBJ2-7 and V is TRBV7-2, with no clear D. Trimming removed 6 bases from V and 6 bases from J, with 21 bases in between. The germline CDR1 and CDR2 sequences are SGHTA and FQGNSA. The CDR3 is 15 residues long.

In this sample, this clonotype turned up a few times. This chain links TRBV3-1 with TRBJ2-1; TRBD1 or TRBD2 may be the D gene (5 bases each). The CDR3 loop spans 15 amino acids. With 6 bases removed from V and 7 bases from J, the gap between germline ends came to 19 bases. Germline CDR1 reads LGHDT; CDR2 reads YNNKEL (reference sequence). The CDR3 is CASRYGTGIGNEQFF. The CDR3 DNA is TGTGCCAGCAGGTATGGGACCGGAATTGGTAATGAGCAGTTCTTC.

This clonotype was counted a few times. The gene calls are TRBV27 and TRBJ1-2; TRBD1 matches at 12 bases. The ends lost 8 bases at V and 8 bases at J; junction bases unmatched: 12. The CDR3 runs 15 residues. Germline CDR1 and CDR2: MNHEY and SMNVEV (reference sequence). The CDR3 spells CASGIPGQGARGYTF. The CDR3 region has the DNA TGTGCCAGCGGAATACCGGGACAGGGGGCGAGGGGCTACACCTTC.